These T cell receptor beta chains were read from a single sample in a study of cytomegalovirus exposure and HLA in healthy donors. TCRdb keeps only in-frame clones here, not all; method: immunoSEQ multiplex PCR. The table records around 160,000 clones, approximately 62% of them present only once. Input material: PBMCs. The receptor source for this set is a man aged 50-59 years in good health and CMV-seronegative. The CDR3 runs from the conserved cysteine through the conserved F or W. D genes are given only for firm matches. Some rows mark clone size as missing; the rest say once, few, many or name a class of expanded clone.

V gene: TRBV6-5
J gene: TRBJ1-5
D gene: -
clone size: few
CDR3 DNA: TGTGCCAGCAGTCCCCAGGTCACGGGCAATCAGCCCCAGCATTTT
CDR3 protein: CASSPQVTGNQPQHF

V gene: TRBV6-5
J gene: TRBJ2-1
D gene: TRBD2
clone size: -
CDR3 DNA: TGTGCCAGCAGTTACTCGGGGGGGGTCTACAATGAGCAGTTCTTC
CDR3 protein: CASSYSGGVYNEQFF

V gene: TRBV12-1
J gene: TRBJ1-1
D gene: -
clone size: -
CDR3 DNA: TGTGCCAGCCCTTGGGCCCCCATGAACACTGAAGCTTTCTTT
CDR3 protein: CASPWAPMNTEAFF

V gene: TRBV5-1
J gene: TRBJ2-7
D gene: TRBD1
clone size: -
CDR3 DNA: TGCGCCAGCAGTTTGTATCAGGGACAGTACGAGCAGTACTTC
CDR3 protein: CASSLYQGQYEQYF

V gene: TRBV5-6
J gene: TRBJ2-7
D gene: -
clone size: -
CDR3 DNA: TGTGCCAGCAGCTTGTCGGTCGAGCAGTACTTC
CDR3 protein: CASSLSVEQYF

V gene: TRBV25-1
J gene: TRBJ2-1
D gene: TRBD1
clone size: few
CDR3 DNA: TGTGCCAGCAGTGGGACAGGGTCACTGGAGGATGAGCAGTTCTTC
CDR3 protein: CASSGTGSLEDEQFF

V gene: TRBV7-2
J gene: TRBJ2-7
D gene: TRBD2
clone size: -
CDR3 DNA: TGTGCCAGCAGCTCCTCGGCTAGCGGGGGGTACTACGAGCAGTACTTC
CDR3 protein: CASSSSASGGYYEQYF

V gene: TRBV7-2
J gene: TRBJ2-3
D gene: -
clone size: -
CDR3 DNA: TGTGCCAGCAGCTTAGACGCGGGGCCAGGCACAGATACGCAGTATTTT
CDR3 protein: CASSLDAGPGTDTQYF

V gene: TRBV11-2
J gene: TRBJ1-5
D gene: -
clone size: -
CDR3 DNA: TGTGCCAGCAGCCGAGATCCTGGGGGCCGTCAGCCCCAGCATTTT
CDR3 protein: CASSRDPGGRQPQHF

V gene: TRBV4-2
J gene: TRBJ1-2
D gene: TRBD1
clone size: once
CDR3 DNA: TGTGCCAGCAGCCAAGATCGTCCGGGACAGGGGGAGGCTAACTATGGCTACACCTTC
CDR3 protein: CASSQDRPGQGEANYGYTF

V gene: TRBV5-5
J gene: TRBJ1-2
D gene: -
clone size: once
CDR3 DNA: TGTGCCAGCAGCTTGACATATAACTATGGCTACACCTTC
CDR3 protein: CASSLTYNYGYTF

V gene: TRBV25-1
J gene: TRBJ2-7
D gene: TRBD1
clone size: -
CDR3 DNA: TGTGCCAGCAGTGCCCGACAGGGGTTAGACTACGAGCAGTACTTC
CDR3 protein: CASSARQGLDYEQYF

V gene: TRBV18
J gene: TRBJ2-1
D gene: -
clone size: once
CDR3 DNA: TGTGCCAGCTCACCCCTCATCCAGGGGTCCTCCTACAATGAGCAGTTCTTC
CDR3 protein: CASSPLIQGSSYNEQFF

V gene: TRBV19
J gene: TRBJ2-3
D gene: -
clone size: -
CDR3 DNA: TGTGCCAGTAGTATGGGGGGTTCAGATACGCAGTATTTT
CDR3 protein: CASSMGGSDTQYF

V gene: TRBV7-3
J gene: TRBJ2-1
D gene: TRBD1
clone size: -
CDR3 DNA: TGTGCCAGCAGCTCATTCGTTGGACAGGGTGTCAATGAGCAGTTCTTC
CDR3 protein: CASSSFVGQGVNEQFF

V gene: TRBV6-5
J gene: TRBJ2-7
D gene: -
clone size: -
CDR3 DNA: TGTGCCAGCAGCCAAACGGGACTCTCTTCCTACGAGCAGTACTTC
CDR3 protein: CASSQTGLSSYEQYF

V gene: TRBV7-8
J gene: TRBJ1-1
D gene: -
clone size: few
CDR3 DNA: TGTGCCAGCACCTTTGGGGGCTGGGACACTGAAGCTTTCTTT
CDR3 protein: CASTFGGWDTEAFF

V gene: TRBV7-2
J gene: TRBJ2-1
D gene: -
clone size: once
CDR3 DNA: TGTGCCAGCAGCTTCCGCCTAGCAAAGAATGAGCAGTTCTTC
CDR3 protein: CASSFRLAKNEQFF

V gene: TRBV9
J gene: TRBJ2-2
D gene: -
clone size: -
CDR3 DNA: TGTGCCAGCAGCGTAACCGTCGGCGGGGAGCTGTTTTTT
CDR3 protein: CASSVTVGGELFF

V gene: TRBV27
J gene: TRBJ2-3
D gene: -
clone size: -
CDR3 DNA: TGTGCCAGCAGTCTAACAGGGGGGGGAACAGATACGCAGTATTTT
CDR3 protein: CASSLTGGGTDTQYF

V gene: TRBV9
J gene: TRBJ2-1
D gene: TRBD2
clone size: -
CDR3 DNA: TGTGCCAGCAGCTTCGGGACTAGCGGGACTGAGCAGTTCTTC
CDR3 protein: CASSFGTSGTEQFF

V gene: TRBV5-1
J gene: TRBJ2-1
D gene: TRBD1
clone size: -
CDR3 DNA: TGCGCCAGCAGCTTGGATGGGACAGGGGGTAATGAGCAGTTCTTC
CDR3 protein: CASSLDGTGGNEQFF

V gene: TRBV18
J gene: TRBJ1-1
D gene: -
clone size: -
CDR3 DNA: TGTGCCAGCTCCCCCGGCACTGAAGCTTTCTTT
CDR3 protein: CASSPGTEAFF

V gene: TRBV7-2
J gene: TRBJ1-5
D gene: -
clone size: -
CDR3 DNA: TGTGCCAGCAGCTTAGGTGTTGGGGGGGCTAGCAATCAGCCCCAGCATTTT
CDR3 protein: CASSLGVGGASNQPQHF

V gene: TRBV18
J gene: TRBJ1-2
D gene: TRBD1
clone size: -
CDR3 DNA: TGTGCCAGCTCACCCCAGGGGGAGACTGGCTACACCTTC
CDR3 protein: CASSPQGETGYTF

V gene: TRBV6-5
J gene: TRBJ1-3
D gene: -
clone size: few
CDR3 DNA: TGTGCCAGCAGGATACACCGGGGCTCTGGAAACACCATATATTTT
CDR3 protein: CASRIHRGSGNTIYF

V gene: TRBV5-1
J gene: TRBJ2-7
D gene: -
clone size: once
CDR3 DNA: TGCGCCAGCAGCCAGACTCCAAGCTCCTACGAGCAGTACTTC
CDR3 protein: CASSQTPSSYEQYF

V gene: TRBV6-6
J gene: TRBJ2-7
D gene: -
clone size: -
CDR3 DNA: TGTGCCAGCAGTCGCAGGGAGGCCGAGCAGTACTTC
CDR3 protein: CASSRREAEQYF

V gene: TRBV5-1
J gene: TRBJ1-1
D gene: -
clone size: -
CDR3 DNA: TGCGCCAGCAGCTCGAATACACTGAACACTGAAGCTTTCTTT
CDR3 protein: CASSSNTLNTEAFF

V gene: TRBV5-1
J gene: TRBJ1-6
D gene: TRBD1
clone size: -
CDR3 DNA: TGCGCCAGCAGCTTGGTACAGGGGGTCGATAATTCACCCCTCCACTTT
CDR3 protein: CASSLVQGVDNSPLHF

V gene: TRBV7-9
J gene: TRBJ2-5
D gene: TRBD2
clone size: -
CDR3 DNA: TGTGCCAGCAGCCCGGGGACTAGTTCATCTCAAGAGACCCAGTACTTC
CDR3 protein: CASSPGTSSSQETQYF

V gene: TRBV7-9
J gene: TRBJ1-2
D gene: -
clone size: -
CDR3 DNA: TGTGCCAGCAGCTTCCACAGGGACCGCGACTATGGCTACACCTTC
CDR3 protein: CASSFHRDRDYGYTF

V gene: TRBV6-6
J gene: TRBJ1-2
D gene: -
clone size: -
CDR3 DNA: TGTGCCAGCAGCCCCTTGGGGGCCGGCTATGGCTACACCTTC
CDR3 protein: CASSPLGAGYGYTF

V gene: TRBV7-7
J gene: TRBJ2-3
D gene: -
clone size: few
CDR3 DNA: TGTGCTAGCAGCTTAGTTCTGGGGGGGCGCGATACGCAGTATTTT
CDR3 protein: CASSLVLGGRDTQYF

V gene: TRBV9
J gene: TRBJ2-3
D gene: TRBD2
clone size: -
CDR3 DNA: TGTGCCAGCAGCGTACTAGCGGGGGTGGGAGATACGCAGTATTTT
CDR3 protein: CASSVLAGVGDTQYF

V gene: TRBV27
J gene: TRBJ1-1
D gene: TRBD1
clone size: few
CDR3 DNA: TGTGCCAGCAGTCCCTTGGACAGGGGGCCCTTCACTGAAGCTTTCTTT
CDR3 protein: CASSPLDRGPFTEAFF

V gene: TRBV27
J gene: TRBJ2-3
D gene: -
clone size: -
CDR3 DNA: TGTGCCAGCAGTCCCGGGGTCCGGGAGACAGATACGCAGTATTTT
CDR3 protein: CASSPGVRETDTQYF

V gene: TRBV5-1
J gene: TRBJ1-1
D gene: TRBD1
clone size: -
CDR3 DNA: TGCGCCAGCAGCCGGACAGGGAACACTGAAGCTTTCTTT
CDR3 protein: CASSRTGNTEAFF

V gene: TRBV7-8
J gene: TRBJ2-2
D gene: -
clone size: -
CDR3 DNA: TGTGCCAGCAGCTTAGAACAGAACACCGGGGAGCTGTTTTTT
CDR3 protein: CASSLEQNTGELFF

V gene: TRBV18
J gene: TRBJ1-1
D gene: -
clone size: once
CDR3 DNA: TGTGCCAGCTCACCGATCGGGGATAGGACTGAAGCTTTCTTT
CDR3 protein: CASSPIGDRTEAFF

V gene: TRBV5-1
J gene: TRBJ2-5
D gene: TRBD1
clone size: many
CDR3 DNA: TGCGCCAGCAGCTGGACAGGCCAAGAGACCCAGTACTTC
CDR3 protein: CASSWTGQETQYF

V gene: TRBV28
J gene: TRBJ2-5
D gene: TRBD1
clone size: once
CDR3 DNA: TGTGCCAGCAGTTCCCGACAGGGGGCCTTCGAGACCCAGTACTTC
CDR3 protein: CASSSRQGAFETQYF

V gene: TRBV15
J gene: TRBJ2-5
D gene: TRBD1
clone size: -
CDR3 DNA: TGTGCCACCAGCGGGGGACAGCTCGATTGGGAGACCCAGTACTTC
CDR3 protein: CATSGGQLDWETQYF

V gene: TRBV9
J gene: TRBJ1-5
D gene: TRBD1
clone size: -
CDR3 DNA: TGTGCCAGCAGCTTGGGACAGGGGAGCAATCAGCCCCAGCATTTT
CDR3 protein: CASSLGQGSNQPQHF

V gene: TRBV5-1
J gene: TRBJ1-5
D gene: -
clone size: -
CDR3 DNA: TGCGCCAGCGGCGGGGCAAGCAATCAGCCCCAGCATTTT
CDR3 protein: CASGGASNQPQHF

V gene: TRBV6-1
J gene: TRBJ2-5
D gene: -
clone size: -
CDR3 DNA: TGTGCCAGCAGTGGGGGCCATGGGGGGATCGAGACCCAGTACTTC
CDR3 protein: CASSGGHGGIETQYF

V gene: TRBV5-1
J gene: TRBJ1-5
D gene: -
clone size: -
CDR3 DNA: TGCGCCAGCAGAGTAGACACAGGCGGCAATCAGCCCCAGCATTTT
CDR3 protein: CASRVDTGGNQPQHF

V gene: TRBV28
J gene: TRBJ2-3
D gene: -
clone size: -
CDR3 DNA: TGTGCCAGCATTCCTAACAGGGCGATATACACAGATACGCAGTATTTT
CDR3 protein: CASIPNRAIYTDTQYF

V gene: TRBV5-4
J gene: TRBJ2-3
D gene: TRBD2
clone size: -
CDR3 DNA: TGTGCCAGCAGCCAAGCGGGACGCAGCACAGATACGCAGTATTTT
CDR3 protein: CASSQAGRSTDTQYF

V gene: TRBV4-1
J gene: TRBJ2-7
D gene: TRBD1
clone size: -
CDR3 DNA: TGCGCCAGCAGCCAACCGGGACAGGGGGCCTACGAGCAGTACTTC
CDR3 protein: CASSQPGQGAYEQYF

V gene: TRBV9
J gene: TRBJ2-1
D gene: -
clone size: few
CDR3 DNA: TGTGCCAGCAGCGTAGCCAGTACCTACAATGAGCAGTTCTTC
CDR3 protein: CASSVASTYNEQFF